Listed here are 6 T cell receptor beta chains from one sample, sequenced in a study of vaccination effects on CD4 cells after COVID-19. The protocol was immunoSEQ multiplex PCR, while the TCRdb copy is restricted to in-frame clones and leaves out a portion. The sample has about 47,000 clones; 60% to 85% are singletons. No antigen is known for these receptors. Cells that had been cultured for 10 days were the source of isolated CD4+ T cells. The sample in question was CD4+ T cells from PBMCs cultured without peptide, obtained before COVID-19 vaccination. The receptor set was obtained from a human donor who had a prior SARS-CoV-2 infection.

The chain couples TRBV4-3 to TRBJ1-1; a possible D gene is TRBD1 (6 bases). V was shortened by 2 bases and J by 1 base, with 11 bases between the two germline ends. The CDR3 spans 15 residues. CDR1 LGHNA and CDR2 YSLEER come from the germline V gene. Here the CDR3 reads CASSQYDRPNTEAFF. CDR3 sequence (DNA): TGCGCCAGCAGCCAATATGACAGGCCGAACACTGAAGCTTTCTTT.

The V and J genes are TRBV5-1 and TRBJ2-3; tentatively, D is TRBD2 (5 bases). This CDR3 has 16 residues. Germline V gives CDR1 SGHRS, CDR2 YFSETQ. Trimming stripped 4 bases from V and 0 bases from J, with 15 bases between. DNA of the CDR3: TGCGCCAGCAGCGGCGGGCGGGTCTCTAGCACAGATACGCAGTATTTT. This sequence encodes CASSGGRVSSTDTQYF.

This clone has only a few counts. This rearrangement joins TRBV6-4 to TRBJ2-3, with 12 bases matching TRBD2. CDR3 length equals 16 residues. Per germline, CDR1 MRHNA and CDR2 SNTAGT. V shed 0 bases, J shed 8 bases, and the junction held 6 bases outside the gene matches. The CDR3 DNA reads TGTGCCAGCAGTGACTCGTCTAGCGGGGGGGAAGTTACGCAGTATTTT. As protein: CASSDSSSGGEVTQYF.

The V and J genes are TRBV28 and TRBJ2-5; 8 bases map to TRBD2. V gave up 4 bases and J gave up 4 bases; unmatched junction bases: 8. The CDR3 extends over 15 amino acids. CDR1 and CDR2 from the germline V gene are MDHEN and SYDVKM. This chain's CDR3 is CASSSLGGGRETQYF. The CDR3 DNA is TGTGCCAGCAGTTCCCTCGGGGGGGGAAGAGAGACCCAGTACTTC.

The rearrangement links TRBV7-9 to TRBJ2-7; no clear D. Germline CDR1 SEHNR, CDR2 FQNEAQ (reference sequence). Trimming took off 2 bases at V and 0 bases at J, with 20 bases between the two ends. The CDR3 length is 18 residues. CDR3 coding DNA: TGTGCCAGCAGCTTACCCCCCTCCGCACCTCAAGCCTCCTACGAGCAGTACTTC. Protein product: CASSLPPSAPQASYEQYF.

This clone was detected only once. V usage is TRBV30 and J usage is TRBJ1-4; D is perhaps TRBD1 (6 bases). Per the germline V gene, CDR1 is GTSNPN and CDR2 is SVGIG (reference sequence). The V end was cut by 0 bases, the J end by 6 bases, with 11 bases between. The CDR3 runs to 14 residues. CDR3 region: CAWSVGGFYEKLFF. The CDR3 DNA follows: TGTGCCTGGAGTGTAGGGGGGTTTTATGAAAAACTGTTTTTT.